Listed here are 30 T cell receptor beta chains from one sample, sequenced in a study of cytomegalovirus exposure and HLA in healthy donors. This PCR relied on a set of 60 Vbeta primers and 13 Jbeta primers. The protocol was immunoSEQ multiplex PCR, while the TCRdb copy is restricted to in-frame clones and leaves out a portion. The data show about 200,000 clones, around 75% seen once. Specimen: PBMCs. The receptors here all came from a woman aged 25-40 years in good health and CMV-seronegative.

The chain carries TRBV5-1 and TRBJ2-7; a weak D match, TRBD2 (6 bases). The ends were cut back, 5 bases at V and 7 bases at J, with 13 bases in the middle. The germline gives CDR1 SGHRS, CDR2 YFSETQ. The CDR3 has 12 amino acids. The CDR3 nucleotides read TGCGCCAGCAGGTACCCGGGAGAAGAGCAGTACTTC. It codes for CASRYPGEEQYF.

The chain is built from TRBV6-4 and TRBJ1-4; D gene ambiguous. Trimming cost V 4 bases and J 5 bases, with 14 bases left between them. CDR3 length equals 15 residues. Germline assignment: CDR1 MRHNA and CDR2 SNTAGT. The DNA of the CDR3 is TGTGCCAGCAGTGCCGGCCACGGGATGAATGAAAAACTGTTTTTT. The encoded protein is CASSAGHGMNEKLFF.

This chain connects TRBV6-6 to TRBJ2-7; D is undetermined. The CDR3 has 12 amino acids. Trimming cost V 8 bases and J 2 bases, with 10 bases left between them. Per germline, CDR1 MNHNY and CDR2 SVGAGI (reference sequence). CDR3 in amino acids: CASSAITYEQYF. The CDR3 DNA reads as TGTGCCAGCTCAGCGATTACCTACGAGCAGTACTTC.

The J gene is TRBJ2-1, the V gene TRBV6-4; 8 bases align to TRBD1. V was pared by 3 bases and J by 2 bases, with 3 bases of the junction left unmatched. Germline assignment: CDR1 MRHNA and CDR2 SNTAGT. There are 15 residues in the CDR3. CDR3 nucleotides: TGTGCCAGCAGTGAGGGACAGGTGCCCTACAATGAGCAGTTCTTC. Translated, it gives CASSEGQVPYNEQFF.

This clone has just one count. CDR3 in amino acids: CASSNDRAQTQYF. CDR3 bases: TGTGCCAGCAGCAACGACAGGGCACAGACCCAGTACTTC. This chain joins TRBV7-2 and TRBJ2-5; 7 nucleotides align to TRBD1. Trimming removed 5 bases from V and 6 bases from J; junction bases left unmatched: 6. The CDR3 runs 13 residues. CDR1 and CDR2 from the germline V gene are SGHTA and FQGNSA. The variable domain in full, with the rest retrieved from reference TRBV7-2 and TRBJ2-5, is GAGVSQSPSNKVTEKGKDVELRCDPISGHTALYWYRQSLGQGLEFLIYFQGNSAPDKSGLPSDRFSAERTGGSVSTLTIQRTQQEDSAVYLCASSNDRAQTQYFGPGTRLLVL.

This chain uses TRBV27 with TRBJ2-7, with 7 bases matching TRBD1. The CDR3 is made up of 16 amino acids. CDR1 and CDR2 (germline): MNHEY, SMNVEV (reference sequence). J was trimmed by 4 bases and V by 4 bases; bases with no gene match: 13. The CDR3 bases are TGTGCCAGCAGTTCATTAGGGACAGCGACCAAATACGAGCAGTACTTC. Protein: CASSSLGTATKYEQYF.

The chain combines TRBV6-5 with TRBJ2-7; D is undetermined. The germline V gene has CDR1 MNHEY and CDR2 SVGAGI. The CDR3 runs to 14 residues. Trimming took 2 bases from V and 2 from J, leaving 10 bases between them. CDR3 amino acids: CASSYKYRTYEQYF. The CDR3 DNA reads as TGTGCCAGCAGTTACAAGTACAGAACCTACGAGCAGTACTTC.

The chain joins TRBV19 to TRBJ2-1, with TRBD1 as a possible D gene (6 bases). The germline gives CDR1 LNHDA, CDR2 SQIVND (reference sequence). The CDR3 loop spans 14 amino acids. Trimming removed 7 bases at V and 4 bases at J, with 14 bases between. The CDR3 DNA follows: TGTGCCAGTAACCCGGACAGCTCGTACAATGAGCAGTTCTTC. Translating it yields CASNPDSSYNEQFF.

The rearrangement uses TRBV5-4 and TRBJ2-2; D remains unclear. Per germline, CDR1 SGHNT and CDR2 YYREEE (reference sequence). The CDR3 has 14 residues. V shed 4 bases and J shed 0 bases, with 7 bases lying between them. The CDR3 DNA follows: TGTGCCAGCAGCCAGGAAGCGAACACCGGGGAGCTGTTTTTT. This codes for CASSQEANTGELFF.

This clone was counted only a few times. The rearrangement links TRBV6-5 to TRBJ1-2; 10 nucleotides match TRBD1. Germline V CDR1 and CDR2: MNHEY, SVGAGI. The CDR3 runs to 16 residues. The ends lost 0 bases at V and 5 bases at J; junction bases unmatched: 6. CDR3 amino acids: CASSYSFGTGVYGYTF. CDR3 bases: TGTGCCAGCAGTTACTCCTTCGGGACAGGGGTGTATGGCTACACCTTC.

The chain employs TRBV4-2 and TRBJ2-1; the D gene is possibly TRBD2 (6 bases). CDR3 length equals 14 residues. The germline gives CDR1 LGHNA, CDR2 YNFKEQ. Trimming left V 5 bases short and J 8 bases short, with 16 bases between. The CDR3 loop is CASSYRLEVDEQFF. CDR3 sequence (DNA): TGTGCCAGCAGCTACAGACTAGAGGTCGATGAGCAGTTCTTC.

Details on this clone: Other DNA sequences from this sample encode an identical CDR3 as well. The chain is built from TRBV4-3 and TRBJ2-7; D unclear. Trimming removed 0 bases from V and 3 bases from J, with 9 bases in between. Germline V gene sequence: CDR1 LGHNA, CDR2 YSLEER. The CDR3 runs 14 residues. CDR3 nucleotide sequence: TGCGCCAGCAGCCAAGATCGGCGAGGCTACGAGCAGTACTTC. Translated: CASSQDRRGYEQYF.

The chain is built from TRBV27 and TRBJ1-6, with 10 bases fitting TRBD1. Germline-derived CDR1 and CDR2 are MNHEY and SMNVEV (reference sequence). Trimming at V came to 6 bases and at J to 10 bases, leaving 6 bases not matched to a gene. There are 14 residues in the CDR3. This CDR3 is CASRGTGERSPLHF. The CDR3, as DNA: TGTGCCAGCAGGGGGACAGGGGAAAGGTCACCCCTCCACTTT.

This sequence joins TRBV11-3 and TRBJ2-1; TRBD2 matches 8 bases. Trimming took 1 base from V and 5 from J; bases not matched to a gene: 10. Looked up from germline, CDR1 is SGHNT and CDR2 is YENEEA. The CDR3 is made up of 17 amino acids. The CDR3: CASSLGAGGLQNNEQFF. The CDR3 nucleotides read TGTGCCAGCAGCTTAGGGGCGGGGGGACTCCAGAACAATGAGCAGTTCTTC. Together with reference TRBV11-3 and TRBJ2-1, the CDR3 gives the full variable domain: EAGVVQSPRYKIIEKKQPVAFWCNPISGHNTLYWYLQNLGQGPELLIRYENEEAVDDSQLPKDRFSAERLKGVDSTLKIQPAELGDSAVYLCASSLGAGGLQNNEQFFGPGTRLTVL.

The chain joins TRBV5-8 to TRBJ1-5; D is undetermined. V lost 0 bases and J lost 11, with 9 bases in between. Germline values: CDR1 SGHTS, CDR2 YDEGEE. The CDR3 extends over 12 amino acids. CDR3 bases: TGTGCCAGCAGCTTGGCCGCGATGTCCCAGCATTTT. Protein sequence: CASSLAAMSQHF.

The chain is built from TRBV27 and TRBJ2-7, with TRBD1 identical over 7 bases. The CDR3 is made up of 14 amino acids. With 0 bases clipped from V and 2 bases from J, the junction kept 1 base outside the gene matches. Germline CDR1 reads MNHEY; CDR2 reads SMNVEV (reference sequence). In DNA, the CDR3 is TGTGCCAGCAGTTTATCCGGACAGGCCTACGAGCAGTACTTC. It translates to CASSLSGQAYEQYF.

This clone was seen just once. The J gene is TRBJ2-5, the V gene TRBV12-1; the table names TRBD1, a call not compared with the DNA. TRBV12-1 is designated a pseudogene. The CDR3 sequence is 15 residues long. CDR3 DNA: TGTGCCAGCAGCTTTGGACAGGCGGACCAAGAGACCCAGTACTTC. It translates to CASSFGQADQETQYF.

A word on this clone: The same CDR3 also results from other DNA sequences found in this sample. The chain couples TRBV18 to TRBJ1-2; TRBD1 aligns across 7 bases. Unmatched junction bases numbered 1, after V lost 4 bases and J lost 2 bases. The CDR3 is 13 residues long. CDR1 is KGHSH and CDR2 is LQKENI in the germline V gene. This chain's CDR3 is CASSLDRNYGYTF. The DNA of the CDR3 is TGTGCCAGCTCACTGGACAGGAACTATGGCTACACCTTC. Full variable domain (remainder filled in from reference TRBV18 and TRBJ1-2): NAGVMQNPRHLVRRRGQEARLRCSPMKGHSHVYWYRQLPEEGLKFMVYLQKENIIDESGMPKERFSAEFPKEGPSILRIQQVVRGDSAAYFCASSLDRNYGYTFGSGTRLTVV.

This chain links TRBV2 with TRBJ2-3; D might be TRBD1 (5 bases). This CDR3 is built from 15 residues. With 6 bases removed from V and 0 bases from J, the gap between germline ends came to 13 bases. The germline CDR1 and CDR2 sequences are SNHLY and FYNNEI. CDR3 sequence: CASSSEQGSTDTQYF. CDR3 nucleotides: TGTGCCAGCAGCTCCGAGCAGGGCAGCACAGATACGCAGTATTTT. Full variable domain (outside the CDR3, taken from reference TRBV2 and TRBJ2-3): EPEVTQTPSHQVTQMGQEVILRCVPISNHLYFYWYRQILGQKVEFLVSFYNNEISEKSEIFDDQFSVERPDGSNFTLKIRSTKLEDSAMYFCASSSEQGSTDTQYFGPGTRLTVL.

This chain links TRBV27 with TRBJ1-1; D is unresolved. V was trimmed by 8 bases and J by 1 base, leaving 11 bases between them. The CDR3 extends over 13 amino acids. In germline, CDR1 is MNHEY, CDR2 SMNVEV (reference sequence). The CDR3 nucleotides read TGTGCCAGCTCTCTACGGAGGAACACTGAAGCTTTCTTT. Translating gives CASSLRRNTEAFF.

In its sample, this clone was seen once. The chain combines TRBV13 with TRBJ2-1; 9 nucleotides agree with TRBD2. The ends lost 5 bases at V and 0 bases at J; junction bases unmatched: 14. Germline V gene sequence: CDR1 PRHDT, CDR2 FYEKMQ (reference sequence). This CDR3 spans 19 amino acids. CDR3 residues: CASSAGLAGRLRSYNEQFF. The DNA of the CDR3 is TGTGCCAGCAGCGCTGGGCTAGCGGGGCGCTTACGCTCCTACAATGAGCAGTTCTTC.

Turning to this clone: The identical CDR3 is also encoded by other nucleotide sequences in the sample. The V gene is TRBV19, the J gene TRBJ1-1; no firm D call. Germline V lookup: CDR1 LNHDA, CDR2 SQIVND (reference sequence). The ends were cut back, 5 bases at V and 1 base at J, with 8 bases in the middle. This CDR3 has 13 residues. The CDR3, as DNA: TGTGCCAGTAGTTTTGGCAGGAACACTGAAGCTTTCTTT. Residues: CASSFGRNTEAFF.

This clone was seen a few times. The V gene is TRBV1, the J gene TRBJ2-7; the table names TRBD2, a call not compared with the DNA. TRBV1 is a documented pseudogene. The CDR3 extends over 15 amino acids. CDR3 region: CTSSQKGTSGYEQYF. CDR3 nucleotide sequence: TGCACCAGCAGCCAAAAGGGGACTAGCGGTTACGAGCAGTACTTC.

The CDR3 DNA follows: TGCGCCAGCAGCCCACAGGGGACTAACTATGGCTACACCTTC. Its protein product is CASSPQGTNYGYTF. The chain is built from TRBV5-1 and TRBJ1-2; 7 bases map to TRBD1. This CDR3 has 14 amino acids. Germline-derived CDR1 and CDR2 are SGHRS and YFSETQ. With V trimmed by 4 bases and J by 0 bases, 3 bases remained unmatched.

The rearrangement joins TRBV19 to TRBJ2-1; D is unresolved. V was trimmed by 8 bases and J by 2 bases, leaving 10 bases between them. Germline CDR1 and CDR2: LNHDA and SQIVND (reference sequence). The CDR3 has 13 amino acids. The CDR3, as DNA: TGTGCCAGTTCCTACGACACCTACAATGAGCAGTTCTTC. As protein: CASSYDTYNEQFF.

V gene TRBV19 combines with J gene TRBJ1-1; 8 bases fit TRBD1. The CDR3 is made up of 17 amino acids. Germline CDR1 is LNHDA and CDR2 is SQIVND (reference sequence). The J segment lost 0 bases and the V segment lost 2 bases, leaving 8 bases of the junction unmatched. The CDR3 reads CASSIWVQGAMNTEAFF. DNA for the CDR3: TGTGCCAGTAGTATATGGGTCCAGGGGGCGATGAACACTGAAGCTTTCTTT.

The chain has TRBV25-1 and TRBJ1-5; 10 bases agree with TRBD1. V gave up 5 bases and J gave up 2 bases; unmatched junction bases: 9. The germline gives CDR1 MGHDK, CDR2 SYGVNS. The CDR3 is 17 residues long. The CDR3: CASSKNPGTGGNQPQHF. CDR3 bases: TGTGCCAGCAGTAAGAACCCCGGGACAGGGGGCAATCAGCCCCAGCATTTT.

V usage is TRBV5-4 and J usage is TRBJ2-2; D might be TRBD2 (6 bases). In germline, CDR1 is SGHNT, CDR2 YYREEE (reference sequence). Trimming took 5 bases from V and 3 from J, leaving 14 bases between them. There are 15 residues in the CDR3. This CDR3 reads CASSPGELYTGELFF. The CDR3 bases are TGTGCCAGCAGTCCGGGGGAGCTCTACACCGGGGAGCTGTTTTTT.

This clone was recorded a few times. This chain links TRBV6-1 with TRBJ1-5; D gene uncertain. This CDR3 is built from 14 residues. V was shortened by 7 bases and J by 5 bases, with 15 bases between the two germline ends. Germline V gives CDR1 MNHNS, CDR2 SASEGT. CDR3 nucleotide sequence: TGTGCCAGCAAATATCCGGGGTCGGATCAGCCCCAGCATTTT. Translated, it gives CASKYPGSDQPQHF.

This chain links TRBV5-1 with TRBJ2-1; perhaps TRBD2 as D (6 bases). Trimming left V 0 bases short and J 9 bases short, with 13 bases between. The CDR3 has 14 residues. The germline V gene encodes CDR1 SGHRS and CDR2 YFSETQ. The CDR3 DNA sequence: TGCGCCAGCAGCTTGGGGGGGGTCGGTAGTGAGCAGTTCTTC. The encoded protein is CASSLGGVGSEQFF.